This record concerns one T cell receptor beta chain sequence. Its antigen is unknown. No base quality values were provided; no much bigger clone lies one nucleotide off. This specimen belongs to a study of T cell responses to AZD1222 COVID-19 vaccine (dated by TCRdb to the early 2020s). Background on the whole study: A total of 230 to 250 trial participants underwent TCR sequencing, of whom 207 received two doses of AZD1222 and some 26 received two doses of the MenACWY control vaccine. Trial participants were enrolled into age subgroups of 18-55, 56-69 and 70-plus years, which contained approximately 150, 28 and 58 TCR-sequenced participants, respectively. Overall study results and their limits: Reportedly, almost half of the unique spike-specific TCRs recognized epitopes lying outside the regions that are mutated in the B.1.351 and B.1.1.7 variants. Participants were mostly white British, with more females than males. The authors suggested clonal diversity may have been underestimated. After two AZD1222 doses, spike-specific TCR breadth and depth were significantly higher than at day 0 and than in MenACWY recipients. Only six AZD1222 recipients were SARS-CoV-2 seropositive at baseline, limiting conclusions about previously exposed vaccinees. CD4 TCRs associated with the vaccine covered the entire spike protein, and the dominant responses were in regions 160-218 and 743-854. Because no day 14 peak-response samples were available, the repertoires could be characterized only after the peak T cell response. In the small 56-69-year group, the increase in depth fell short of significance, most likely because of low power.

V was cut back by 5 bases and J by 0 bases, leaving a gap of 11 bases between them. Looking up the germline V gene (reference sequence) yields CDR1 SEHNR and CDR2 FQNEAQ. The CDR3 starts with the cysteine, ends with the phenylalanine, and has 15 residues. Only the CDR3 DNA is retained, 45 bases long and in frame from the first base. The CDR3 regions of human TCRbeta chains were analyzed by immunosequencing. As for the authors' bioinformatics: Repertoire TCRs were matched against a reference library of SARS-CoV-2-specific TCRs generated with the MIRA antigen-specificity platform. Breadth was defined as the fraction of unique TCRs that were SARS-CoV-2-associated. Depth was defined as the fraction of total T cells that were SARS-CoV-2-associated. Using the MIRA data, each spike-specific TCR was assigned both to the spike region to which the TCR was reactive and to a CD4 or CD8 class. Log10-transformed breadth and depth values were compared by one-way ANOVA with Sidak's multiple comparisons tests. The clones in this table, taken by TCRdb from immuneACCESS, are in-frame only. Not every clone is retained; where verified, under half of the shortfall comes from an unresolved V gene, and the cause of the rest is unknown. V and J calls and clone size come straight from that table; D and trimming were deduced from the DNA. The sample records around 120,000 clones, about 92% of which are singletons. The biggest ten clones account for 5% of the sample.

Read against the paper, the sample's time point label means: about 28 days (+/-7) after the second vaccine dose. AZD1222 recipients given second doses at about 4 weeks or at about 12 weeks were pooled, since spike-specific TCR depth and breadth were not found to differ between the two schedules. The vaccinee samples were drawn from two UK trials, COV001 and COV002, one of which was a single-blind randomized controlled phase 2/3 trial testing AZD1222 (ChAdOx1 nCoV-19) in healthy adults. Trial participant PBMC samples were collected at day 0 and day 28 after the second dose for TCRbeta chain sequencing.

The source of this sequence is an adult who received the AZD1222 COVID-19 vaccine. This sample comprised peripheral blood, obtained 28 days after the second AZD1222 dose. In this chain, TRBV7-9 is recombined with TRBJ2-1, with the D gene not confidently named. The DNA sequence is as follows: TGTGCCAGCAGCCCCCTCCTAAACTCCTACAATGAGCAGTTCTTC. The encoded protein is CASSPLLNSYNEQFF.